This T cell receptor beta chain was found in a study of response to subunit inactivated influenza vaccine. TCRdb processed the RT-PCR reads anew with MiXCR; each CDR3 protein has one entry. The data show under 550,000 distinct CDR3 sequences, less than 7.5% seen once. Notes on the study in general: That few new T cells are recruited by each seasonal influenza vaccination was the authors' suggestion.

This clonotype came up many times. The antigen remains unidentified. The CDR3 runs to 14 residues. V was pared by 4 bases and J by 2 bases, with 13 bases between. The germline CDR1 and CDR2 sequences are SQVTM and ANQGSEA. The rearrangement uses TRBV29-1 and TRBJ2-3, with unresolved D. The receptor was derived from a man aged 45 to 75 who received an inactivated influenza vaccine. Sequencing used PBMCs from blood, obtained around 25 months after vaccination. The CDR3 region has the DNA TGCAGCGTTGGTCCCCCGAACTCCACAGATACGCAGTATTTT. As protein: CSVGPPNSTDTQYF.